The rows below give T cell receptor beta chains drawn from one sample of a study of read filtering for tumor transcriptome and immune sequencing. TCRdb independently ran MiXCR on the reads; one entry per CDR3 protein. The profile covers around 130,000 distinct CDR3 sequences, with 13% appearing a single time and 9.5% to 12% taken by the ten largest. Sequencing was carried out using a population of CD138-negative cells sorted from bone marrow. These receptors came from a donor at least 40 years old with multiple myeloma. Both conserved end residues are part of each CDR3. Each record gives: D gene, clone size, J gene, V gene, CDR3 DNA, CDR3 protein. A D gene is named only where the DNA matches it firmly. Clone sizes are given selectively: once, few, many, or a class where the clone is expanded.

NA | many | TRBJ2-7 | TRBV20-1 | TGCAGTGCTAGACGGGATGACGGCTCCTACGAGCAGTACTTC | CSARRDDGSYEQYF
NA | many | TRBJ2-2 | TRBV11-1 | TGTGCCAGCAGGCATGACAGGAACACCGGGGAGCTGTTTTTT | CASRHDRNTGELFF
NA | NA | TRBJ2-7 | TRBV20-1 | TGCAGTGCTAGTGTTTTTAGCTCCTACGAGCAGTACTTC | CSASVFSSYEQYF
TRBD1 | NA | TRBJ1-3 | TRBV5-1 | TGCGCCAGCAGCTTAGAGGGGGCGGCTGGAAACACCATATATTTT | CASSLEGAAGNTIYF
NA | many | TRBJ1-5 | TRBV12-3/TRBV12-4 | TGTGCCAGCAGTTTAGCGGGTTGGAGCAATCAGCCCCAGCATTTT | CASSLAGWSNQPQHF
NA | NA | TRBJ1-1 | TRBV6-1 | TGTGCCAGCAGTGAGGTTGGCATGAACACTGAAGCTTTCTTT | CASSEVGMNTEAFF
NA | NA | TRBJ1-6 | TRBV20-1 | TGCAGTGCTAGAGATCGGAGGGCCGACTATAATTCACCCCTCCACTTT | CSARDRRADYNSPLHF
TRBD1 | many | TRBJ2-7 | TRBV7-8 | TGTGCCAGCAGCCCCGGCCGGGACAGAGGCTACGAGCAGTACTTC | CASSPGRDRGYEQYF
TRBD1 | NA | TRBJ1-3 | TRBV20-1 | TGCAGTGCTAGCGACATTTCGGGACAGGGGACTACTGGAAACACCATATATTTT | CSASDISGQGTTGNTIYF
TRBD2 | many | TRBJ2-1 | TRBV20-1 | TGCAGTGCTAGAGCCCCACTAGCGGGGAGGGATGAGCAGTTCTTC | CSARAPLAGRDEQFF